Listed below are T cell receptor beta chains from one sample, sequenced in a study of blood T cell repertoires in COVID-19. Here immunoSEQ multiplex PCR was the method, and the copy in TCRdb shows in-frame clones only, minus some. The sample has 90,000 to 100,000 clones, about 85% seen once. The sequencing sample was made of peripheral blood. The receptors come from a human donor in a cohort sampled during active COVID-19. Each CDR3 is given with its conserved first and last residue. Each record gives: V gene, clone size, D gene, J gene, CDR3 protein, CDR3 DNA. D genes are given only for firm matches. For some rows the clone size is stated as once, few or many, or as a class when expanded; others skip it.

>TRBV6-2/TRBV6-3|-|-|TRBJ1-2
CASSAPGTESYTF
TGTGCCAGCAGTGCGCCAGGGACTGAGAGCTACACCTTC
>TRBV9|-|-|TRBJ2-1
CASSVQVYNEQFF
TGTGCCAGCAGCGTACAGGTCTACAATGAGCAGTTCTTC
>TRBV5-1|-|-|TRBJ2-7
CASSLARVRDEQYF
TGCGCCAGCAGCTTGGCCAGGGTTCGGGACGAGCAGTACTTC
>TRBV14|-|-|TRBJ2-7
CASSQDIAPFYEQYF
TGTGCCAGCAGCCAAGATATAGCCCCCTTCTACGAGCAGTACTTC
>TRBV27|-|TRBD1|TRBJ1-5
CASSDRGTDKYSNQPQHF
TGTGCCAGCTCGGATAGGGGGACAGATAAATATAGCAATCAGCCCCAGCATTTT
>TRBV4-1|-|TRBD1|TRBJ1-2
CASSQDKGAHYGYTF
TGCGCCAGCAGCCAAGATAAGGGGGCCCACTATGGCTACACCTTC
>TRBV19|-|-|TRBJ1-2
CASSPQSYGYTF
TGTGCCAGTAGTCCGCAGTCGTATGGCTACACCTTC
>TRBV5-6|-|-|TRBJ1-6
CASAYSPSSPLHF
TGTGCCAGCGCCTACTCCCCGTCTTCACCCCTCCACTTT
>TRBV27|-|TRBD2|TRBJ2-5
CASSFQGLAGYPSTPGMETQYF
TGTGCCAGCAGTTTTCAAGGACTAGCGGGTTATCCTTCTACGCCAGGGATGGAGACCCAGTACTTC
>TRBV30|-|-|TRBJ1-4
CAWSLNEKLFF
TGTGCCTGGAGCCTAAATGAAAAACTGTTTTTT
>TRBV27|-|-|TRBJ2-1
CASSLFWPSGSNEQFF
-
>TRBV7-2|-|TRBD2|TRBJ2-7
CASSLVSSGKIYEQYF
TGTGCCAGCAGCTTAGTGTCTAGCGGGAAAATCTACGAGCAGTACTTC
>TRBV7-8|-|-|TRBJ1-5
CASSLHRGNQPQHF
TGTGCCAGCAGCTTACATAGGGGAAATCAGCCCCAGCATTTT
>TRBV9|-|-|TRBJ1-1
CASSVVEGRIAEAFF
TGTGCCAGCAGCGTTGTGGAGGGTCGAATCGCTGAAGCTTTCTTT
>TRBV9|-|-|TRBJ2-3
CASSASGGQSDTQYF
TGTGCCAGCAGCGCTTCAGGGGGGCAGTCAGATACGCAGTATTTT
>TRBV6-5|-|TRBD1|TRBJ1-1
CASSYRTGLNTEAFF
TGTGCCAGCAGTTACCGGACAGGGCTGAACACTGAAGCTTTCTTT
>TRBV6-5|-|-|TRBJ2-6
CASSHRTGANVLTF
TGTGCCAGCAGTCACAGGACTGGGGCCAACGTCCTGACTTTC
>TRBV3-1/TRBV3-2|-|TRBD1|TRBJ2-7
CASSQRVNDRAYEQYF
TGTGCCAGCAGCCAACGCGTAAATGACAGGGCCTACGAGCAGTACTTC
>TRBV6-5|once|TRBD1|TRBJ2-3
CASGETGARVVTQYF
TGTGCCAGCGGGGAAACAGGGGCTAGGGTAGTTACGCAGTATTTT
>TRBV29-1|-|-|TRBJ2-7
CSVEDPPGEQYF
TGCAGCGTTGAAGATCCCCCCGGGGAGCAGTACTTC
>TRBV7-2|-|-|TRBJ1-1
CASSLYSGTEAFF
TGTGCCAGCAGCTTATACTCAGGGACTGAAGCTTTCTTT
>TRBV27|-|-|TRBJ1-6
CASSLHSNSPLHF
TGTGCCAGCAGTTTACACAGTAATTCACCCCTCCACTTT
>TRBV7-8|-|-|TRBJ1-1
CASSLKQALIEAFF
TGTGCCAGCAGCTTAAAACAGGCCTTGATAGAAGCTTTCTTT
>TRBV7-2|once|-|TRBJ2-7
CASSLAETYEQYF
TGTGCCAGCAGCTTAGCGGAGACCTACGAGCAGTACTTC
>TRBV30|-|-|TRBJ2-1
CAWGARAFYNEQFF
TGTGCCTGGGGGGCCAGGGCCTTCTACAATGAGCAGTTCTTC
>TRBV27|-|TRBD1|TRBJ1-1
CASTSTGVYNTEAFF
TGTGCCAGCACCTCTACAGGGGTTTACAACACTGAAGCTTTCTTT
>TRBV11-2|-|-|TRBJ2-7
CASSLEPQGSYEQYF
TGTGCCAGCAGCTTAGAGCCCCAGGGCTCCTACGAGCAGTACTTC
>TRBV18|once|-|TRBJ1-1
CASSYFRWDTNPNTEAFF
TGTGCCAGCTCATATTTCAGGTGGGACACCAACCCGAACACTGAAGCTTTCTTT
>TRBV27|-|TRBD2|TRBJ2-1
CASSLSKRELHNEQFF
TGTGCCAGCAGTTTATCAAAGCGGGAGCTGCACAATGAGCAGTTCTTC
>TRBV19|-|-|TRBJ2-3
CASSGSNTDTQYF
TGTGCCAGTTCCGGGTCCAACACAGATACGCAGTATTTT
>TRBV6-5|-|-|TRBJ1-5
CASSYSARGVGQPQHF
TGTGCCAGCAGTTACTCGGCCAGGGGTGTGGGTCAGCCCCAGCATTTT
>TRBV4-1|-|TRBD1|TRBJ1-2
CASSSTGGNGGYTF
TGCGCCAGCTCCTCGACAGGGGGCAATGGTGGCTACACCTTC
>TRBV21-1|-|-|TRBJ1-6
CASSPPADSYNSPLHF
TGTGCCAGCAGCCCCCCGGCGGATTCCTATAATTCACCCCTCCACTTT
>TRBV27|-|-|TRBJ1-2
CASSLSQGLSYGYTF
TGTGCCAGCAGTTTATCGCAGGGGCTGAGCTATGGCTACACCTTC
>TRBV4-2|-|TRBD2|TRBJ2-5
CASSHASGGMGETQYF
TGTGCCAGCAGCCATGCTAGCGGGGGAATGGGGGAGACCCAGTACTTC
>TRBV30|-|TRBD1|TRBJ1-6
CAWSLGRGLHTTSYNSPLHF
TGTGCCTGGAGTCTCGGCAGGGGGTTACACACGACCTCCTATAATTCACCCCTCCACTTT
>TRBV6-5|-|TRBD2|TRBJ2-3
CASSYSGLAERDTQYF
TGTGCCAGCAGTTACTCGGGTCTAGCGGAGAGAGATACGCAGTATTTT
>TRBV7-2|-|TRBD2|TRBJ2-3
CASSFTSGGSTDTQYF
TGTGCCAGCAGCTTTACTAGCGGGGGTAGCACAGATACGCAGTATTTT
>TRBV5-1|-|TRBD1|TRBJ1-1
CASSLGGGTGTMNTEAFF
TGCGCCAGCAGCTTGGGGGGCGGGACAGGGACCATGAACACTGAAGCTTTCTTT
>TRBV3-1/TRBV3-2|-|-|TRBJ1-1
CASSHSPGGRRNTEAFF
TGTGCCAGCAGCCACTCCCCCGGGGGGCGCCGGAACACTGAAGCTTTCTTT
>TRBV6-1|-|-|TRBJ1-1
CASSEGLGVMNTEAFF
TGTGCCAGCAGTGAAGGTCTCGGAGTAATGAACACTGAAGCTTTCTTT
>TRBV19|few|-|TRBJ2-7
CASRGWDEQYF
TGTGCCAGTAGGGGCTGGGACGAGCAGTACTTC
>TRBV5-1|-|-|TRBJ2-1
CASSLGQGRGEQFF
TGCGCCAGCAGCTTGGGTCAAGGTAGGGGTGAGCAGTTCTTC
>TRBV6-5|once|-|TRBJ2-7
CASSYSGNTYEQYF
TGTGCCAGCAGTTACTCCGGGAACACCTACGAGCAGTACTTC
>TRBV6-6|once|-|TRBJ1-2
CASSPGANYGYTF
TGTGCCAGCAGTCCAGGGGCTAACTATGGCTACACCTTC
>TRBV7-9|-|TRBD1|TRBJ2-3
CASSLGSGQRTDTQYF
TGTGCCAGCAGCTTGGGGTCGGGACAGCGCACAGATACGCAGTATTTT
>TRBV20-1|-|TRBD1|TRBJ1-2
CSASIQGADYGYTF
TGCAGTGCTAGTATCCAGGGGGCGGACTATGGCTACACCTTC
>TRBV6-5|-|TRBD2|TRBJ2-2
CASRLAGGAGELFF
TGTGCCAGCAGACTAGCGGGAGGCGCCGGGGAGCTGTTTTTT